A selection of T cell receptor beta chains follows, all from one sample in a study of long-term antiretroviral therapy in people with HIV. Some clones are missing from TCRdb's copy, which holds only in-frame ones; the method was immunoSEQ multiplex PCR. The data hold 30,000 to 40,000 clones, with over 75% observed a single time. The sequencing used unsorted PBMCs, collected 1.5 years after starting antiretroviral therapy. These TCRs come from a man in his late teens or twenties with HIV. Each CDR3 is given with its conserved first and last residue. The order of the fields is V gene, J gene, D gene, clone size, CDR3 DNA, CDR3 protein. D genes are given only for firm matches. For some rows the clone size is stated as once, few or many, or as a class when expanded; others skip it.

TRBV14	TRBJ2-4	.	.	TGTGCCAGCAGCCTGACGACTGTAGCCAAAAACATTCAGTACTTC	CASSLTTVAKNIQYF
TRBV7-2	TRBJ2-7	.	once	TGTGCCAGCAGCTTAGCTAGTCCCCTCTACGAGCAGTACTTC	CASSLASPLYEQYF
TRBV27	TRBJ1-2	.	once	TGTGCCAGCAGTTTCGGAGTTCCACCCGGCTATGGCTACACCTTC	CASSFGVPPGYGYTF
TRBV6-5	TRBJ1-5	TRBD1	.	TGTGCCAGCAGTAAGACAGGGCCTCAGCCCCAGCATTTT	CASSKTGPQPQHF
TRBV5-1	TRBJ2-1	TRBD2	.	TGCGCCAGCAGCTTTAGCGGGCCCGGGGGCAATGAGCAGTTCTTC	CASSFSGPGGNEQFF
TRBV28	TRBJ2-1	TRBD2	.	TGTGCCAGCAGTTTTGTAGCGGGAGGGTCGGGTGAGCAGTTCTTC	CASSFVAGGSGEQFF
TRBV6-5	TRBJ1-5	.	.	TGTGCCAGCAGCCGGGGAACAGGATATCAGCCCCAGCATTTT	CASSRGTGYQPQHF
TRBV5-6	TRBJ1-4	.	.	TGTGCCAGCAGCTCGAACAGGGTTGAAAAACTGTTTTTT	CASSSNRVEKLFF
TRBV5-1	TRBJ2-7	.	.	TGCGCCAGCAGCTTGGAGACACGGCCCGAGCAGTACTTC	CASSLETRPEQYF
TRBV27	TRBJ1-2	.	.	TGTGCCAGCAGTTCCATCGTGGGGGTTTCGGGTGGCTACACCTTC	CASSSIVGVSGGYTF